Reported below is one TCR beta chain. The clone's antigen remains unknown. Base qualities are missing; no much larger clone stands one base away. The data were taken from a study of blood T cell repertoires in COVID-19 (dated by TCRdb to 2020 to 2021). Looking at the study overall: Samples covering the acute and convalescent phases of COVID-19 were provided by collaborators in the United States, Italy and Spain. The prospective study material was composed of cDNA or gDNA derived from T cells, B-cell-depleted T cells, or PBMCs. Subjects who had been exposed to COVID-19, were actively infected with it, or had recovered from it provided the deeply sampled blood TCRbeta repertoires that made up the dataset. The repertoires were released in a freely available public database meant as a resource for research on the immune response to SARS-CoV-2. The samples were drawn from the first 160 participants of the ongoing ImmuneRACE study and from over a thousand subjects provided by 6 global collaborators. A de-identified subject ID, COVID-19 status, age in years and sex were almost always included in the sample metadata. Where available, HLA class I and class II types were obtained from metadata supplied by the sample provider rather than from assay-based typing.

TCRbeta CDR3 regions were amplified from genomic DNA by means of the immunoSEQ Assay, a bias-controlled multiplex PCR. The paper's processing steps were these. The number of nucleated cells in each sample was estimated by amplification of reference gene primers within the assay. To quantify the absolute abundance of each unique TCRbeta CDR3 rearrangement, sequence reads were collapsed and filtered. For each sample, productive Simpson clonality was calculated as the square root of Simpson's diversity index over productive rearrangements. TCRdb carries this immuneACCESS record with in-frame sequences only. Its versions omit some clonotypes, under half of them owing to an unresolved V gene in the studies checked, with the rest unexplained. That table furnishes V, J and clone size, whereas the DNA furnished D and trimming. In this sample the table shows roughly 78,000 clones, 75% to 90% of which occur a single time. The biggest ten clones account for roughly 12% of the sample.

Measured from the cysteine to the phenylalanine, the CDR3 is 13 residues long. CDR3 DNA only is kept here, 39 bases in frame from base 1. V is reduced by 2 bases and J by 0 bases, leaving a spacing of 5 bases between them. Via the germline V gene, CDR1 is SGDLS and CDR2 YYNGEE. One collaborating source in Seattle enrolled patients while the patients were actively infected and followed the patients over time throughout the course of disease. Each collaborating institution followed its own protocols to collect whole blood in K2EDTA tubes. For TCRbeta analysis, collaborator samples were shipped as frozen whole blood, as isolated PBMCs, or as DNA extracted from either sample type. Here is what the overall study found, with its caveats: How much clinical and demographic metadata was included differed by source and by participant, and the metadata was provided uncurated.

The receptor was isolated from a man between 45 and 60 years old with COVID-19, enrolled during active disease. The sequencing input was peripheral blood. Recombination joined TRBV9 with TRBJ1-2, with the D segment identity uncertain. The CDR3 region has the sequence CASSVNANYGYTF. In nucleotide form, the sequence is TGTGCCAGCAGCGTTAATGCTAACTATGGCTACACCTTC.